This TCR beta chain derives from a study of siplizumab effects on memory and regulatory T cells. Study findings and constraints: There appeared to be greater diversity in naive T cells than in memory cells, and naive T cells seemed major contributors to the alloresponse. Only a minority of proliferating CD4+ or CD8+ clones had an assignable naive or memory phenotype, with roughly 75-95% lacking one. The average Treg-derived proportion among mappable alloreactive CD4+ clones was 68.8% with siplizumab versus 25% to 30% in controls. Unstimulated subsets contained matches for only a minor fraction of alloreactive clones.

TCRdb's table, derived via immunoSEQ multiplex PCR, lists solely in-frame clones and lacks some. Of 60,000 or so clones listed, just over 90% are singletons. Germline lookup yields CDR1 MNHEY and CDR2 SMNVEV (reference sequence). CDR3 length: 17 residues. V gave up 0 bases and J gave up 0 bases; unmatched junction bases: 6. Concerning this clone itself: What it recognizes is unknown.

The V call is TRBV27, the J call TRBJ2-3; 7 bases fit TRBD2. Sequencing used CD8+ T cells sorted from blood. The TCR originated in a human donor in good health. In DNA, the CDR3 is TGTGCCAGCAGTTTATCGTTCGGGGGGAGCAGCACAGATACGCAGTATTTT. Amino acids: CASSLSFGGSSTDTQYF.